Below are 11 T cell receptor beta chains sequenced from a single sample in a study of OX40 agonist ivuxolimab in advanced cancers. The repertoire was sequenced with immunoSEQ multiplex PCR; TCRdb's copy has only in-frame clones and lacks some. The sample carries 60,000 or so clones, roughly 86% recorded once. Sequenced here: CD4+ or CD8+ T cells sorted from blood, sampled in a trial of the OX40 agonist ivuxolimab. These receptors were taken from an adult with an advanced solid tumor such as melanoma, head and neck, liver or kidney cancer.

V gene TRBV25-1 combines with J gene TRBJ2-3; possible D gene TRBD1, 6 bases. Trimming cost V 1 base and J 3 bases, with 14 bases left between them. Germline V gene data show CDR1 as MGHDK and CDR2 as SYGVNS. The CDR3 consists of 16 residues. CDR3 coding DNA: TGTGCCAGCAGTGAATTATTAGTGGGGGCTACAGATACGCAGTATTTT. Translating it yields CASSELLVGATDTQYF.

V usage is TRBV10-3 and J usage is TRBJ2-3; the match to TRBD1 covers 7 bases. V gave up 4 bases and J gave up 1 base; unmatched junction bases: 11. Germline CDR1 ENHRY, CDR2 SYGVKD. This CDR3 comprises 17 residues. The CDR3 here is CAISAPRGQGGTDTQYF. The CDR3 DNA reads TGTGCCATCAGTGCCCCTAGGGGGCAGGGGGGCACAGATACGCAGTATTTT.

This chain uses TRBV13 with TRBJ2-6; D remains ambiguous. The V and J ends lost 0 bases and 0 bases respectively, with 6 bases between them. Germline CDR1 and CDR2: PRHDT and FYEKMQ (reference sequence). The CDR3 has 16 amino acids. CDR3: CASSLGTISGANVLTF. The CDR3 DNA is TGTGCCAGCAGCTTAGGTACCATCTCTGGGGCCAACGTCCTGACTTTC.

This clone has only a few counts. The chain has TRBV11-2 and TRBJ1-1; the match to TRBD1 covers 9 bases. This CDR3 has 14 amino acids. With V trimmed by 6 bases and J by 8 bases, 10 bases remained unmatched. The germline V gene encodes CDR1 SGHAT and CDR2 FQNNGV. The CDR3 DNA follows: TGTGCCAGCAGTTACCACGCCGGGACAGGGGAAGCTTTCTTT. Amino acid sequence: CASSYHAGTGEAFF.

This clone was counted once. This chain uses TRBV28 with TRBJ1-1; TRBD1 agrees at 8 bases. Germline V lookup: CDR1 MDHEN, CDR2 SYDVKM. CDR3 length: 15 amino acids. V shed 2 bases, J shed 4 bases, and the junction held 6 bases outside the gene matches. CDR3 protein: CASSLTGQGSTEAFF. CDR3 in DNA: TGTGCCAGCAGTTTAACTGGACAGGGATCCACTGAAGCTTTCTTT.

The chain recombines TRBV7-3 with TRBJ2-2; D gene ambiguous. V was shortened by 3 bases and J by 1 base, with 6 bases between the two germline ends. Germline V gene sequence: CDR1 SGHTA, CDR2 FQGTGA. CDR3 length equals 14 residues. CDR3 region: CASSLYENTGELFF. The CDR3 DNA is TGTGCCAGCAGCTTGTACGAGAACACCGGGGAGCTGTTTTTT.

This rearrangement joins TRBV9 to TRBJ2-1; D may match TRBD1 or TRBD2 (5 bases each). The CDR3 totals 15 residues. Germline V CDR1 and CDR2: SGDLS, YYNGEE. V gave up 3 bases and J gave up 6 bases, with 16 bases separating them. This CDR3 is CASSATSGGVNEQFF. The CDR3, as DNA: TGTGCCAGCAGCGCCACTAGTGGGGGTGTCAATGAGCAGTTCTTC.

This sequence joins TRBV9 and TRBJ2-7; D call uncertain. The CDR3 is 15 amino acids. The V end was cut by 1 base, the J end by 0 bases, with 11 bases between. Germline CDR1 reads SGDLS; CDR2 reads YYNGEE. This chain's CDR3 is CASSVNMGISYEQYF. CDR3 nucleotides: TGTGCCAGCAGCGTAAACATGGGAATCTCCTACGAGCAGTACTTC.

The chain joins TRBV4-1 to TRBJ1-5; perhaps TRBD1 as D (6 bases). Germline V lookup: CDR1 MGHRA, CDR2 YSYEKL. There are 14 residues in the CDR3. The V gene lost 0 bases and the J gene lost 6 bases, with 9 bases spanning the gap. The CDR3 is CASSQEPGVQPQHF. The DNA of the CDR3 is TGCGCCAGCAGCCAAGAGCCAGGGGTTCAGCCCCAGCATTTT.

J is TRBJ1-5 and V is TRBV27; D gene uncertain. This CDR3 has 14 residues. V lost 5 bases, J lost 3 bases, and 11 bases lay in between. The germline V gene has CDR1 MNHEY and CDR2 SMNVEV (reference sequence). DNA for the CDR3: TGTGCCAGCAGTACTGGGCGATACAATCAGCCCCAGCATTTT. This codes for CASSTGRYNQPQHF.

Regarding this clone: No conserved phenylalanine or tryptophan is present at the end of the CDR3, so a read error is the likely explanation. The rearrangement joins TRBV2 to TRBJ1-6; D is ambiguous. The germline V gene encodes CDR1 SNHLY and CDR2 FYNNEI. The V and J ends lost 3 bases and 11 bases respectively, with 5 bases between them. The CDR3 is made up of 11 amino acids. CDR3: CASSDNTPLHL. The CDR3 DNA reads as TGTGCCAGCAGTGACAACACACCCCTCCACCTT.